Below, 14 T cell receptor beta chains from the same sample are listed, as sequenced in a study of blood T cell repertoires in COVID-19. Profiling relied on immunoSEQ multiplex PCR, and the TCRdb table lists in-frame clones only, not all of them. The sample includes 150,000 to 200,000 clones, under 90% seen only once; the top ten take 13% to 15%. Source material: peripheral blood. Every receptor here comes from a woman aged 65 to 85 with COVID-19, enrolled during active disease.

This chain links TRBV5-1 with TRBJ1-1; 9 nucleotides match TRBD1. Trimming cost V 3 bases and J 6 bases; bases outside gene matches: 3. CDR1 and CDR2 from the germline V gene are SGHRS and YFSETQ. The CDR3 consists of 13 residues. The CDR3 sequence: CASSWTGEAEAFF. The CDR3 DNA reads TGCGCCAGCAGCTGGACAGGGGAGGCTGAAGCTTTCTTT.

This chain connects TRBV5-1 to TRBJ1-3, with a possible D match to TRBD1 (6 bases). With 0 bases removed from V and 2 bases from J, the gap between germline ends came to 9 bases. The CDR3 length is 15 residues. Germline-derived CDR1 and CDR2 are SGHRS and YFSETQ. CDR3 DNA: TGCGCCAGCAGCTTGGCTACAGGGACTGGAAACACCATATATTTT. It is translated as CASSLATGTGNTIYF.

This chain connects TRBV2 to TRBJ1-5, with 7 bases lining up with TRBD1. CDR1 is SNHLY, CDR2 FYNNEI, per germline. This CDR3 is built from 13 residues. The trim removed 6 bases at V and 5 bases at J, leaving 4 bases unmatched. Here the CDR3 reads CASRTGLDQPQHF. The CDR3 nucleotides are TGTGCCAGCAGGACAGGGCTGGATCAGCCCCAGCATTTT.

This chain connects TRBV5-1 to TRBJ2-2; 11 bases are a match to TRBD2. Unmatched junction bases numbered 7, after V lost 6 bases and J lost 6 bases. The germline gives CDR1 SGHRS, CDR2 YFSETQ. CDR3 size: 15 residues. The CDR3 sequence is CASKSGLAGSGELFF. As DNA, the CDR3 is TGCGCCAGCAAAAGCGGACTAGCGGGTTCCGGGGAGCTGTTTTTT.

This clone was picked up one time. The chain has TRBV7-9 and TRBJ2-1; D unclear. Germline V CDR1 and CDR2: SEHNR, FQNEAQ (reference sequence). The CDR3 extends over 14 amino acids. Trimming removed 1 base at V and 10 bases at J, with 14 bases between. The CDR3 sequence: CASSLVSEAREQFF. CDR3 DNA: TGTGCCAGCAGCTTAGTTTCTGAGGCCCGCGAGCAGTTCTTC.

The chain is built from TRBV7-2 and TRBJ2-1, with TRBD2 identical over 9 bases. The CDR3 totals 19 residues. Germline V lookup: CDR1 SGHTA, CDR2 FQGNSA. With V trimmed by 5 bases and J by 1 base, 15 bases remained unmatched. This chain's CDR3 is CASSPIAGVMFRSYNEQFF. CDR3 bases: TGTGCCAGCAGCCCAATAGCGGGAGTTATGTTTCGGTCCTACAATGAGCAGTTCTTC. The full variable domain, rest sourced from reference TRBV7-2 and TRBJ2-1, is GAGVSQSPSNKVTEKGKDVELRCDPISGHTALYWYRQSLGQGLEFLIYFQGNSAPDKSGLPSDRFSAERTGGSVSTLTIQRTQQEDSAVYLCASSPIAGVMFRSYNEQFFGPGTRLTVL.

In this sample, this clone turned up once. This rearrangement joins TRBV6-1 to TRBJ1-1, with D possibly matching TRBD1 (6 bases). V dropped 3 bases and J dropped 4 bases, with 9 bases sitting between them. The germline V gene has CDR1 MNHNS and CDR2 SASEGT. This CDR3 has 13 amino acids. The CDR3 bases are TGTGCCAGCAGTGATTGGGGGCCCACTGAAGCTTTCTTT. Translation: CASSDWGPTEAFF.

V and J are TRBV9 and TRBJ2-3; D is ambiguous. The CDR3 is 15 amino acids. Germline V gene lookup returns CDR1 SGDLS and CDR2 YYNGEE. V was clipped by 4 bases and J by 1 base, with 13 bases between them. CDR3 bases: TGTGCCAGCAGCACCGCCCAGGAAGGCACAGATACGCAGTATTTT. Translating gives CASSTAQEGTDTQYF.

V and J are TRBV29-1 and TRBJ1-1; no definite D call. Per germline, CDR1 SQVTM and CDR2 ANQGSEA. The CDR3 consists of 11 residues. Trimming stripped 1 base from V and 9 bases from J, with 9 bases between. This CDR3 reads CSVEAGFQAFF. CDR3 nucleotides: TGCAGCGTTGAAGCGGGGTTCCAAGCTTTCTTT.

The V call is TRBV5-1, the J call TRBJ1-6; 7 bases line up with TRBD1. V was clipped by 4 bases and J by 6 bases; unmatched bases: 7. The CDR3 extends over 15 amino acids. Germline lookup yields CDR1 SGHRS and CDR2 YFSETQ. The CDR3 DNA is TGCGCCAGCAGCCGGGAGGGGGCCTTTAATTCACCCCTCCACTTT. It encodes CASSREGAFNSPLHF.

This chain joins TRBV5-1 and TRBJ2-1; D is possibly TRBD1 (6 bases). The CDR3 has 14 residues. CDR1 is SGHRS and CDR2 is YFSETQ in the germline V gene. Trimming pared 1 base from V and 4 bases from J, leaving 9 bases between. The CDR3 sequence is CASSLQGIYNEQFF. The DNA for the CDR3 is TGCGCCAGCAGCTTGCAGGGGATATACAATGAGCAGTTCTTC.

V usage is TRBV27 and J usage is TRBJ1-2; D ambiguous. CDR1 is MNHEY and CDR2 is SMNVEV in the germline V gene (reference sequence). Trimming removed 6 bases at V and 0 bases at J, with 11 bases between. The CDR3 totals 14 residues. The CDR3 loop reads CASSPATSNYGYTF. CDR3 sequence (DNA): TGTGCCAGCAGCCCAGCGACTTCTAACTATGGCTACACCTTC.

This clone was picked up one time. The chain has TRBV6-1 and TRBJ2-6; D call uncertain. In germline, CDR1 is MNHNS, CDR2 SASEGT. The CDR3 runs to 13 residues. V was trimmed by 0 bases and J by 9 bases, leaving 6 bases between them. The chain's CDR3 is CASSEAQNNVLTF. In DNA form, the CDR3 reads TGTGCCAGCAGTGAAGCCCAAAACAACGTCCTGACTTTC.

The chain links TRBV7-9 to TRBJ1-3; TRBD1 matches 8 bases. This CDR3 comprises 19 residues. J gave up 0 bases and V 4 bases, and 14 bases lay outside the gene matches. CDR1 and CDR2 from the germline V gene are SEHNR and FQNEAQ (reference sequence). The CDR3 here is CASSCLPGGRRSSGNTIYF. The CDR3 coding sequence is TGTGCCAGCAGCTGCTTGCCAGGGGGCCGAAGATCCTCTGGAAACACCATATATTTT.